What follows is one TCR beta chain and its context. Its specific antigen is unknown. Per-base quality was not reported, and no clone a single base away is much larger than it. Using the deep immunoSEQ assay, TCR CDR3 regions were amplified from genomic DNA by multiplex PCR. Genomic DNA extracted from each cell subset was distributed evenly over all wells of several immunoSEQ 96-well plates, and each plate served as one replicate. Each replicate PCR for sorted subsets received approximately 220 ng genomic DNA, equal to about 30,000 T cell genomes. The purified libraries were quantified using a Qubit 3.0 fluorometer, sized with a Bioanalyzer 2100, and then quantified again using the KAPA Library Quantification kit. Every immunoSEQ 96-well plate was sequenced on a separate single-read 150-cycle Illumina NextSeq 550 flow cell. The authors' analysis ran thus. The immunoSEQ output contained only junctional sequences without quality scores, so filtering could not match that applied to full-length reads. To assign V/J genes and CDR3, sequences were annotated against IMGT germline references using PyIR, a Python wrapper for IgBLAST v1.9. Reads were filtered out if the reads had weak V/J assignments (E-value above 1e-6), no CDR3, stop codons, out-of-frame junctions, or ambiguous translated residues. A V3J clonotype was defined by an identical inferred V gene, J gene, and CDR3 amino acid sequence. The percentage overlap between two repertoires was calculated by dividing the number of shared unique clonotypes by the size of the smaller repertoire. Richness of each repertoire was evaluated using RTK rarefaction, the Chao1 estimator, and Recon v2.1 estimates of unobserved clonotypes. Generation probabilities were computed with OLGA for all TCRbeta clonotypes obtained by the gDNA method from several donors. The table comes from immuneACCESS by way of TCRdb, which keeps in-frame sequences with V and J called. Part of the clones is missing from these tables; in studies checked, under half for an unresolved V gene and the rest for unknown reasons. That table supplies the V and J calls and clone size; D and trimming were determined from the DNA. The sample table lists around 1.4 million clones, 97% to 99% of them with a count of one. The ten top clones hold about 0.4% of the sample.

Donors were healthy HIV-negative adults with no recently reported acute infections or vaccinations. All donors were Caucasian adults living in Nashville, Tennessee, USA. CD4+ T cells were enriched by magnetic negative selection; naive cells were then positively selected on CD45RA, and the negative fraction formed the memory subset. After blood collection by leukapheresis, PBMCs were isolated using Ficoll-Histopaque density gradient centrifugation and then cryopreserved in the vapor phase of liquid nitrogen. Analytical flow cytometry was used to check the purity and quantity of every magnetically sorted T cell population. From each sorted fraction, genomic DNA was isolated and quantified by UV absorbance on a Nanodrop 2000c. These data belong to a study of shared clonotypes between healthy human individuals (dated by TCRdb to about 2020). About the investigation overall: A few men and a couple of women, aged 18 to 49 years, made up the cohort. Between about 0.85 and 8.9 billion PBMCs per donor were obtained by leukapheresis. The study deeply sequenced blood TCR repertoires of roughly five healthy adults to estimate repertoire size and the extent of clonotype sharing between individuals. Different laboratories and diverse techniques were used to prepare libraries and sequence TCR repertoires, to increase sequencing depth and limit assay-specific biases. For each donor, CD4 naive and CD4 memory were each run on three plates, CD8 naive on two plates, and CD8 memory on one plate. General conclusions and limits of the study: Sampling was restricted to blood, and TCR repertoires in tissue are likely to differ from TCR repertoires in blood. Incomplete sequencing was indicated by rarefaction of sorted-subset datasets, despite the large sequencing depth. Clonotypes shared by all four sorted-subset donors showed higher generation probabilities than non-shared clonotypes. Larger estimated clonotype richness was generally found for naive subsets than for memory subsets. Around 5.4% of naive CD4, 3.5% of naive CD8, about 2.1% of memory CD4, and less than 0.45% of memory CD8 clonotypes were shared across several donors. Pairwise subsampling indicated that sequencing depth was expected to affect the degree of clonotype sharing among donors. The small number of donors limited the genetic and exposure-history diversity represented.

Material for sequencing was naive CD4+ T cells sorted from blood. Read against the paper, the sample's cell subset or site label means: CD45RA+ positively selected. This sequence originates from a man aged 25-40 years in good health.

The DNA reads TGTGCCAGCTCACCTCTAAGCCGGGACAGCTATGGCTACACCTTC. The resulting protein is CASSPLSRDSYGYTF. The sequence links TRBV18 to TRBJ1-2, with 7 bases matching TRBD1. V is cut back by 3 bases and J by 4 bases, with 8 bases in the junction unmatched. CDR1 and CDR2 are drawn from the germline V gene: KGHSH, LQKENI. The CDR3 contains 15 residues, cysteine and phenylalanine counted. Only the CDR3 part of the read is kept: 45 bases, read in frame from the first base.